The T cell receptor beta chain described here comes from a study of blood T cell repertoires in COVID-19. For the study at large: T cells, B-cell-depleted T cells, or PBMCs provided the cDNA or gDNA that served as material.

Germline V lookup: CDR1 SGHDT, CDR2 YYEEEE. The V gene lost 5 bases and the J gene lost 9 bases, with 15 bases spanning the gap. The CDR3 is 14 residues long. This clone was found a few times. Clones were read by immunoSEQ multiplex PCR, and TCRdb kept only the in-frame ones, dropping some. The table includes 44,000 or so clones, about nine tenths detected once. Material: peripheral blood. The J gene is TRBJ1-6, the V gene TRBV5-6; D possibly corresponds to TRBD1 (5 bases). The receptor's source is a human donor in a cohort sampled during active COVID-19. CDR3 nucleotides: TGTGCCAGCAGTCTCGGGCAGGGCAGTTCACCCCTCCACTTT. Amino acid sequence: CASSLGQGSSPLHF.